This T cell receptor (beta chain) is from a study of T cells after posttransplantation cyclophosphamide. Busulfan-fludarabine conditioning, marrow transplant, and cyclophosphamide on days +3 and +4 were administered. Only in-frame clones appear in the TCRdb table, and some are missing; sequencing was by immunoSEQ multiplex PCR. This listing includes roughly five clones. Sequences were derived from skin tissue, sampled after allogeneic stem cell transplant with posttransplant cyclophosphamide. The receptor source for this set is a male patient between 45 and 60 years old who received an allogeneic stem cell transplant from a related donor and was CMV-positive. Among the T cells, some may be from the graft donor.

V usage is TRBV28 and J usage is TRBJ2-4, with D perhaps matching TRBD2 (6 bases). The CDR3 totals 14 residues. Germline assignment: CDR1 MDHEN and CDR2 SYDVKM. Trimming removed 6 bases at V and 9 bases at J, with 18 bases between. The CDR3: CASSLVAAQGIQYF. CDR3 bases: TGTGCCAGCAGCCTAGTAGCGGCCCAAGGCATTCAGTACTTC.